Described below is a single T cell receptor (beta chain) sequence and its context. The antigen remains unidentified. The read stops 3 residues short of the end of the CDR3; the missing end is completed from the germline J gene. These data are taken from a study of T cell clonality in common variable immunodeficiency. Study results and caveats: Repertoire-complication correlations in CVID were limited by patient heterogeneity. The cause of increased CVID clonality remains unclear without subpopulation sequencing. CVID subjects shared fewer TCRbeta clones than healthy controls did. Fewer deletions and N-nucleotide insertions were reportedly seen in common variable immunodeficiency TCR beta sequences.

CDR1 is SGHVS, CDR2 FNYEAQ, per germline. The length of the CDR3 is 14 residues. V was pared by 3 bases and J by 5 bases, with 13 bases between. Clones were read by immunoSEQ multiplex PCR, and TCRdb kept only the in-frame ones, dropping some. Altogether around 24,000 clones were found in the sample, and no singletons occur. The sample consisted of peripheral blood mononuclear cells. The rearrangement links TRBV7-6 to TRBJ2-5, with a tentative D call TRBD1 (6 bases). The clonotype comes from a human donor with common variable immunodeficiency. This CDR3 is CASSFLWQGETQYF. The sequenced CDR3 bases are TGTGCCAGCAGCTTTCTCTGGCAGGGGGAGACC.